Each of the 10 T cell receptor beta chains below was sequenced from the same sample in a study of blood T cell repertoires in COVID-19. TCRdb's table, derived via immunoSEQ multiplex PCR, lists solely in-frame clones and lacks some. The sample includes 350,000 or so clones, about 88% of them seen just once. The sequenced sample was PBMCs or T cells enriched from blood (not recorded which). Source of these receptors: a woman younger than 45 who had been exposed to COVID-19.

This CDR3 is CASSLAVRAAYGTQYF. The CDR3, as DNA: TGTGCCAGCAGCTTAGCGGTCAGGGCGGCTTACGGGACCCAGTACTTC. The chain recombines TRBV7-6 with TRBJ2-5, with D possibly matching TRBD1 (5 bases). This CDR3 spans 16 amino acids. The germline gives CDR1 SGHVS, CDR2 FNYEAQ. Trimming shortened V by 0 bases and J by 7 bases, and 18 bases separated the two germline ends.

V is TRBV18 and J is TRBJ2-7; D perhaps matches TRBD1 (6 bases). Deletions cut 7 bases from V and 0 bases from J, with 25 bases between. The CDR3 spans 18 residues. Germline CDR1 KGHSH, CDR2 LQKENI. CDR3 nucleotide sequence: TGTGCCAGCTACCCAGGGGCCAGCGAACTAACTAGCTCCTACGAGCAGTACTTC. Amino acids: CASYPGASELTSSYEQYF.

The V gene is TRBV14, the J gene TRBJ2-1; D remains unclear. CDR1 SGHDN and CDR2 FVKESK come from the germline V gene. CDR3 length equals 14 residues. Trimming removed 0 bases at V and 1 base at J, with 4 bases between. The CDR3 reads CASSQELSYNEQFF. The CDR3 bases are TGTGCCAGCAGCCAAGAACTTTCCTACAATGAGCAGTTCTTC.

This clone was counted once. The genes are TRBV6-5 and TRBJ2-2; 8 bases line up with TRBD1. With 7 bases clipped from V and 3 bases from J, the junction kept 7 bases outside the gene matches. The CDR3 covers 15 residues. Looked up from germline, CDR1 is MNHEY and CDR2 is SVGAGI. The CDR3 spells CASTMTGVHTGELFF. CDR3 sequence (DNA): TGTGCCAGCACGATGACAGGGGTACACACCGGGGAGCTGTTTTTT.

This rearrangement joins TRBV11-3 to TRBJ2-7; 8 bases agree with TRBD2. The V gene's germline CDR1 is SGHNT and CDR2 YENEEA. The CDR3 totals 16 residues. V lost 6 bases and J lost 6; bases outside the gene matches: 16. In DNA form, the CDR3 reads TGTGCCAGCAGTTTATGGGGCGGGGGGCCTTTCTCCGAGCAGTACTTC. Its translation: CASSLWGGGPFSEQYF.

V gene TRBV5-1 combines with J gene TRBJ2-7, with TRBD2 as a possible D gene (6 bases). V was trimmed by 0 bases and J by 4 bases, leaving 26 bases between them. The CDR3 runs 19 residues. The germline V gene has CDR1 SGHRS and CDR2 YFSETQ. Here the CDR3 DNA reads TGCGCCAGCAGCTTGGCAATCCTGACGGGCCGGGGGAATCCATACGAGCAGTACTTC. This gives the protein CASSLAILTGRGNPYEQYF. The full variable domain, in which reference TRBV5-1 and TRBJ2-7 provide the parts outside the CDR3, is KAGVTQTPRYLIKTRGQQVTLSCSPISGHRSVSWYQQTPGQGLQFLFEYFSETQRNKGNFPGRFSGRQFSNSRSEMNVSTLELGDSALYLCASSLAILTGRGNPYEQYFGPGTRLTVT.

The chain couples TRBV11-2 to TRBJ2-7; a possible D gene is TRBD1 (6 bases). This CDR3 has 15 amino acids. V shed 6 bases and J shed 0 bases, with 15 bases lying between them. Germline CDR1 and CDR2: SGHAT and FQNNGV. This CDR3 reads CASRTPGQSSYEQYF. The CDR3 nucleotides are TGTGCCAGCAGGACACCGGGACAAAGCTCCTACGAGCAGTACTTC.

The rearrangement links TRBV7-3 to TRBJ2-1; 14 bases line up with TRBD2. Germline CDR1 is SGHTA and CDR2 is FQGTGA. V trimming: 4 bases; J trimming: 3 bases; junction bases outside the gene matches: 14. The CDR3 contains 20 residues. The CDR3 sequence: CASSSLTSGRALGSYNEQFF. In DNA, the CDR3 is TGTGCCAGCAGCTCCCTGACTAGCGGGAGGGCCCTCGGTAGCTACAATGAGCAGTTCTTC.

The rearrangement uses TRBV5-1 and TRBJ2-3, with 11 bases that match TRBD2. Germline CDR1 reads SGHRS; CDR2 reads YFSETQ. The CDR3 totals 17 residues. V lost 7 bases and J lost 4; bases outside the gene matches: 14. DNA of the CDR3: TGCGCCAGCTCAGGAACTGAACTAGCGGGAGCCCCAGATACGCAGTATTTT. Its translation is CASSGTELAGAPDTQYF.

The chain is built from TRBV12-5 and TRBJ1-6; TRBD1 matches 8 bases. Germline V gene sequence: CDR1 LGHNT, CDR2 FRNRAP. The CDR3 has 18 residues. After removal of 3 bases from V and 0 bases from J, the junction contained 7 bases not matched to a gene. CDR3: CASGFRTGQSSYNSPLHF. CDR3 coding DNA: TGTGCTAGTGGTTTCCGGACAGGGCAGAGCTCCTATAATTCACCCCTCCACTTT.